Listed below are T cell receptor beta chains from one sample, sequenced in a study of blood T cell repertoires in COVID-19. Clones were sequenced by immunoSEQ multiplex PCR, and TCRdb holds only the in-frame ones, with some missing. The sample holds 90,000 to 120,000 clones, 89% seen once. Sample: peripheral blood. All receptors derive from a man aged 35 to 55 with active or convalescent COVID-19. Each CDR3 is given with its conserved first and last residue. Each record gives: V gene, CDR3 length, CDR3 protein.

TRBV4-1 17 CASSQFAGTSSYNEQFF
TRBV4-1 17 CASSQQTSGARTDTQYF
TRBV7-2 15 CASSSRTDTNYGYTF
TRBV28 14 CASSFRARGTEAFF
TRBV12-3/TRBV12-4 12 CASSSRGQPQHF
TRBV6-2/TRBV6-3 11 CASSYSHEQYF
TRBV10-3 12 CATGQGGEKLFF
TRBV2 13 CASTGLAVDEQFF
TRBV5-1 13 CASSRYRGNEAFF
TRBV11-3 14 CASSRDRVIYGYTF
TRBV19 15 CASSDGDRVNSPLHF
TRBV6-4 14 CASSDSRETDTQYF
TRBV30 12 CAWSSGGTGYTF
TRBV4-3 16 CASSQVVGQGGNTIYF
TRBV7-2 12 CASDRADSPLHF
TRBV7-2 18 CASSLNPGQSSSYNEQFF
TRBV15 17 CATSGDAIAGGYYEQYF
TRBV28 14 CASSLEAGDQPQHF
TRBV21-1 15 CASSVTGDLGNTIYF
TRBV6-1 17 CASSAYPGTSINYGYTF
TRBV7-9 14 CASNQGGSSYEQYF
TRBV19 14 CASSFGQGVYEQYF
TRBV20-1 13 CSASSGRGFEQFF
TRBV4-2 16 CASSQESTSGRYEQYF
TRBV2 15 CASRVAGGDWNEQFF
TRBV29-1 14 CSVEGLIANNEQFF
TRBV30 14 CAWSRAGGNSPLHF
TRBV28 15 CASSLPITYTDTQYF
TRBV10-1 15 CASSDAGGPINEQFF
TRBV28 15 CASSPPSGGNEKLFF
TRBV19 14 CASQLAGIYNEQFF
TRBV9 15 CASSVEWAGGDTQYF